The clone carrying this T cell receptor (beta chain) has a handful of counts. Its antigen is undetermined. The sample is drawn from a study of T cell responses to AZD1222 COVID-19 vaccine. General observations from the study: Females made up more of the donors, who were largely white British, and clonal diversity may have come out too low. All repertoire sampling was performed exclusively after the peak T cell response. As reported, nearly half of all spike-specific TCRs target variant regions that are unmutated.

The analysis combined second doses at about 4 or about 12 weeks. V was shortened by 1 base and J by 6 bases, with 10 bases between the two germline ends. CDR1 is SGHRS, CDR2 YFSETQ, per germline. The CDR3 is 14 amino acids. Produced via immunoSEQ multiplex PCR; TCRdb's table is partial and in-frame only. The sample holds 150,000 or so clones, approximately 91% seen once. This chain uses TRBV5-1 with TRBJ1-4; possibly TRBD1 for D (5 bases). The clonotype originates from an adult who received the AZD1222 COVID-19 vaccine. This material consisted of peripheral blood, taken 28 days after the second AZD1222 dose. This CDR3 is CASSLQGGYEKLFF. The CDR3 DNA follows: TGCGCCAGCAGCTTGCAGGGAGGATATGAAAAACTGTTTTTT.